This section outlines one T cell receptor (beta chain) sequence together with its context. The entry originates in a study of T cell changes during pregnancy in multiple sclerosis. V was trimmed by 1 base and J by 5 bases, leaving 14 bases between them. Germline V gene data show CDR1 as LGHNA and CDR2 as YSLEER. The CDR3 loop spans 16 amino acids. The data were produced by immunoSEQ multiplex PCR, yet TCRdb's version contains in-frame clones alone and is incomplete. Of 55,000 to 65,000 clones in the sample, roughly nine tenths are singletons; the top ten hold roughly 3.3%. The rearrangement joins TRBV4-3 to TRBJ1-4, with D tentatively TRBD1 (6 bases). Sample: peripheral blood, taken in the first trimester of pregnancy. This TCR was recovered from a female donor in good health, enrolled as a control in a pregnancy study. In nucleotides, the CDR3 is TGCGCCAGCAGCCAAGCGTGGGGCCAGGGGAATGAAAAACTGTTTTTT. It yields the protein CASSQAWGQGNEKLFF.